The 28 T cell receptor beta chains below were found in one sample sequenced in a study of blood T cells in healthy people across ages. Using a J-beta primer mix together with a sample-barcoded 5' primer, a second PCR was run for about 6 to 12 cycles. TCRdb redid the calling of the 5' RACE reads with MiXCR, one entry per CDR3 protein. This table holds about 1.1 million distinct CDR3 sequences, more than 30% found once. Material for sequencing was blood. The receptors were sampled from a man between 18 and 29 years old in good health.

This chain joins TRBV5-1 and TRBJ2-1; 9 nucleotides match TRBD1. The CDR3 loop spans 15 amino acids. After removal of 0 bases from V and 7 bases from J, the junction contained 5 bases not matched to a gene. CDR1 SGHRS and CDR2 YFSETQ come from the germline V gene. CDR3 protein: CASSLGDRDPNEQFF. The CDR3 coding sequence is TGCGCCAGCAGCTTGGGGGACAGGGATCCTAATGAGCAGTTCTTC.

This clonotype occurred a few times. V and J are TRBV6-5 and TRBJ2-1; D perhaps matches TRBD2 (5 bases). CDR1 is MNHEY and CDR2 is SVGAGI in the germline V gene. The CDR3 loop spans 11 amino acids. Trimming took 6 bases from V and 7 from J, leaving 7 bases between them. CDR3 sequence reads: CASSGENEQFF. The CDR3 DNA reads TGTGCCAGCAGCGGGGAGAATGAGCAGTTCTTC.

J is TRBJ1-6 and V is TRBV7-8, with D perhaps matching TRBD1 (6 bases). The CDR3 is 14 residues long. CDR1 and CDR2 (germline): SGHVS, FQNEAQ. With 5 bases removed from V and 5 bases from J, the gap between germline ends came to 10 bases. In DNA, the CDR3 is TGTGCCAGCAGCATTAGACAGGATAATTCACCCCTCCACTTT. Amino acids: CASSIRQDNSPLHF.

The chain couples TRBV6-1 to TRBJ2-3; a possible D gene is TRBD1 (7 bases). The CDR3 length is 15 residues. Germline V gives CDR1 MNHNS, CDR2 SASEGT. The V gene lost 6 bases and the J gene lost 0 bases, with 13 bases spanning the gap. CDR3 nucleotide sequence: TGTGCCAGCAGCCAACAGGGGACTAGCACAGATACGCAGTATTTT. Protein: CASSQQGTSTDTQYF.

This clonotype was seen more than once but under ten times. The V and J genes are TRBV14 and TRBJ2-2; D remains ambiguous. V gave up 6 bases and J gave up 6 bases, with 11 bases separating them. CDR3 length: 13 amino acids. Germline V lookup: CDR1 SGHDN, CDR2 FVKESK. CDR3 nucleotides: TGTGCCAGCAGTCAATCAAGGGCCGGGGAGCTGTTTTTT. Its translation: CASSQSRAGELFF.

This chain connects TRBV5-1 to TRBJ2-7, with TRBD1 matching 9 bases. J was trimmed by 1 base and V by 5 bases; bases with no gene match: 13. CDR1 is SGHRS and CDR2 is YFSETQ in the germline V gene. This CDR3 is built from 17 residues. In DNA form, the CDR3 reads TGCGCCAGCAGTTCCTACTACAGGGGGCGTTTATCCTACGAGCAGTACTTC. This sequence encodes CASSSYYRGRLSYEQYF.

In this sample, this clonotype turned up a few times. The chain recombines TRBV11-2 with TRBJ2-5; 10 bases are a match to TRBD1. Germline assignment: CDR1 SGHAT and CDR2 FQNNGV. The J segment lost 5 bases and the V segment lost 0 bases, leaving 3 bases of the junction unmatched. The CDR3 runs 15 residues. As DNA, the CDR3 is TGTGCCAGCAGCTTAGAGACAGGGGGCTCGGAGACCCAGTACTTC. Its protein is CASSLETGGSETQYF.

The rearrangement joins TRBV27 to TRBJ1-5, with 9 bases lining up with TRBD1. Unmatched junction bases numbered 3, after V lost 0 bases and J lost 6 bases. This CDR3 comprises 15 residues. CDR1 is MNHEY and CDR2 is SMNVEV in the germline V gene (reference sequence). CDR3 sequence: CASSLSYRGLQPQHF. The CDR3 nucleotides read TGTGCCAGCAGTTTATCGTACAGGGGGCTTCAGCCCCAGCATTTT.

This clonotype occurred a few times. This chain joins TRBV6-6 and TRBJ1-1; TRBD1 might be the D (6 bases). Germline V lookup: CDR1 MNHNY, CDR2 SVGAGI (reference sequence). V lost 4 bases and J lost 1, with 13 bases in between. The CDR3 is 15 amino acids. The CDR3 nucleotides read TGTGCCAGCAGTTGGTCGACAGGACCGAACACTGAAGCTTTCTTT. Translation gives CASSWSTGPNTEAFF.

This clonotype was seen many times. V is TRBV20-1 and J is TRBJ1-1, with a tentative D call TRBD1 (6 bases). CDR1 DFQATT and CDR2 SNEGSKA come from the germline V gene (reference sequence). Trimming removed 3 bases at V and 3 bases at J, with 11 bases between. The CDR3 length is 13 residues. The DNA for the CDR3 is TGCAGTGCTAGCCAGGGGCCCGACACTGAAGCTTTCTTT. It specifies CSASQGPDTEAFF.

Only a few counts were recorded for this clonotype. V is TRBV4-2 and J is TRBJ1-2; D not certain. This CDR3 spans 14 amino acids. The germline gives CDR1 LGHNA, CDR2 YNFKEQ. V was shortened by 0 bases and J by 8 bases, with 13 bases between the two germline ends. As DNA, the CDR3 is TGTGCCAGCAGCCAAGATCTGGGAAGCGCCGGCTACACCTTC. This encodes CASSQDLGSAGYTF.

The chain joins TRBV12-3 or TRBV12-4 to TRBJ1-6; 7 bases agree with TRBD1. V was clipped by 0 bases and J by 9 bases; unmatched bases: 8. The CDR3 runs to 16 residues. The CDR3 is CASSLASPGGGSPLHF. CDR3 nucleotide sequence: TGTGCCAGCAGTTTAGCGAGTCCAGGGGGTGGTTCACCCCTCCACTTT.

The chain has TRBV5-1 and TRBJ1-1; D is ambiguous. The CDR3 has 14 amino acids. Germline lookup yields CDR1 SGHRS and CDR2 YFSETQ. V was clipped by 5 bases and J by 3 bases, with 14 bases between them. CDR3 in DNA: TGCGCCAGCAGGGTGGCAGTGGCGGACACTGAAGCTTTCTTT. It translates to CASRVAVADTEAFF.

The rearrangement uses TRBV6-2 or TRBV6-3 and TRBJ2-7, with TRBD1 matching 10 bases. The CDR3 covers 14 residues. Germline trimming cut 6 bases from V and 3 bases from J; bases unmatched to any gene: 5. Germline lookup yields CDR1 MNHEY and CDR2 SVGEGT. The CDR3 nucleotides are TGTGCCAGCAGAACCCGGGACAGGGGCTACGAGCAGTACTTC. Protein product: CASRTRDRGYEQYF.

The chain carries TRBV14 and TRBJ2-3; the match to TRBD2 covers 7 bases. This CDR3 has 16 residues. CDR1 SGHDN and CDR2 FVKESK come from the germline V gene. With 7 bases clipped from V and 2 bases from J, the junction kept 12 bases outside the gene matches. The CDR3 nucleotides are TGTGCCAGCAAGCCCCTGGGGGGACTAAACACAGATACGCAGTATTTT. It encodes CASKPLGGLNTDTQYF.

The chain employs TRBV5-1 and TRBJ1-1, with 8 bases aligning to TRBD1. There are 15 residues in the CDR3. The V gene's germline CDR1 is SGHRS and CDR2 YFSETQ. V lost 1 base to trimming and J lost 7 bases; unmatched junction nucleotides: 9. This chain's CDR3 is CASSLFQGANDEAFF. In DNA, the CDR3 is TGCGCCAGCAGCTTGTTTCAGGGGGCAAACGATGAAGCTTTCTTT.

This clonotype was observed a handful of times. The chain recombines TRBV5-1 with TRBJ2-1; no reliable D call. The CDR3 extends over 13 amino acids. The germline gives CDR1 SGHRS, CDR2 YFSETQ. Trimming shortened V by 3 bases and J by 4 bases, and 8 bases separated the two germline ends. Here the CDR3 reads CASSSYVYNEQFF. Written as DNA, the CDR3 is TGCGCCAGCAGCTCGTACGTTTACAATGAGCAGTTCTTC.

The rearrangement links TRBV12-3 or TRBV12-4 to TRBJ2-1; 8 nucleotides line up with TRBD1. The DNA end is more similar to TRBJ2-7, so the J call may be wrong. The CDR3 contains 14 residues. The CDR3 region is CASSLQQGANEQYF. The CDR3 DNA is TGTGCCAGCAGTTTACAGCAGGGGGCCAATGAGCAGTACTTC.

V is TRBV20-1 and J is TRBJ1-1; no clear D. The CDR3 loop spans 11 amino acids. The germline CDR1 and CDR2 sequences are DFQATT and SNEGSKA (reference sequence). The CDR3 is CGIHKTRGAFF. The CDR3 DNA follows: TGCGGGATCCATAAAACACGCGGAGCTTTCTTT.

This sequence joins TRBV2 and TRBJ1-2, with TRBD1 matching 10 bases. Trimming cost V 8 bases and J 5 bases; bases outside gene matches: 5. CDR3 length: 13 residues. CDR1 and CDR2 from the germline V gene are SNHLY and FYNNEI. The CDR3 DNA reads TGTGCCAGCGGTGGGGACAGGGGATATGGCTACACCTTC. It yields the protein CASGGDRGYGYTF.

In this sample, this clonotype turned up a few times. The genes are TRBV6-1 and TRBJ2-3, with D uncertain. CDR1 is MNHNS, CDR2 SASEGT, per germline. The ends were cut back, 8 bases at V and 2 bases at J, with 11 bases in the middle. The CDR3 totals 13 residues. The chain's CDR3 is CASLTLSTDTQYF. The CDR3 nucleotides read TGTGCCAGCCTGACACTATCCACAGATACGCAGTATTTT.

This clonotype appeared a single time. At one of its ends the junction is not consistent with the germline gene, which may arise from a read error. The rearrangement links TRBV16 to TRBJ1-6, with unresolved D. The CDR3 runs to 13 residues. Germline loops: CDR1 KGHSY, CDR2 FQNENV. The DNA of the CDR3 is TGTGCCAGCAGCCGCTTCAATAAGTCACCCCTCCACTTT. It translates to CASSRFNKSPLHF.

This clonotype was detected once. The CDR3 DNA sequence: TGTGCCAGCAGTTTCCGACTAGCGTTCTACAATGAGCAGTACTTC. As protein: CASSFRLAFYNEQYF. This chain links TRBV27 with TRBJ2-7; 8 bases agree with TRBD2. Losses at the gene ends were 3 bases for V and 7 bases for J; bases not matched to a gene: 11. This CDR3 is 15 amino acids long. From germline, CDR1 is MNHEY and CDR2 SMNVEV (reference sequence).

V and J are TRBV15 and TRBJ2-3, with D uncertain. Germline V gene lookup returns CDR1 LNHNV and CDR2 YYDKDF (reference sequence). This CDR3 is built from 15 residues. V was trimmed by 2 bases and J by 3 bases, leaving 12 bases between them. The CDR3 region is CATSRSPPGTDTQYF. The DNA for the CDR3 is TGTGCCACCAGCAGATCCCCCCCAGGAACAGATACGCAGTATTTT.

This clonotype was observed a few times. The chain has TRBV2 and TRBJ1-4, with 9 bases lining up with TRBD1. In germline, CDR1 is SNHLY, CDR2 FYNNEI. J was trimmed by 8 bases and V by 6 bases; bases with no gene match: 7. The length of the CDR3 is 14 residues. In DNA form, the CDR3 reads TGTGCCAGCAGCGGGGACAGGGAAACAGAAAAACTGTTTTTT. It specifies CASSGDRETEKLFF. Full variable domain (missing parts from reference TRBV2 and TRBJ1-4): EPEVTQTPSHQVTQMGQEVILRCVPISNHLYFYWYRQILGQKVEFLVSFYNNEISEKSEIFDDQFSVERPDGSNFTLKIRSTKLEDSAMYFCASSGDRETEKLFFGSGTQLSVL.

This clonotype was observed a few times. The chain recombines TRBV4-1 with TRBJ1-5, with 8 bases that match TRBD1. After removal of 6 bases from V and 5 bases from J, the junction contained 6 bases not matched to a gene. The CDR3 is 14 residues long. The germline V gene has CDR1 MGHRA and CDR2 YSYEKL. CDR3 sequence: CASSQDRAYQPQHF. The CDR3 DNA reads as TGCGCCAGCAGTCAGGACAGGGCCTATCAGCCCCAGCATTTT.

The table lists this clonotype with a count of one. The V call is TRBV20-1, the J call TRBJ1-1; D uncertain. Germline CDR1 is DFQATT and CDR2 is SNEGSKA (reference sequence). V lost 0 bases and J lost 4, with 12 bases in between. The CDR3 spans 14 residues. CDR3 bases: TGCAGTGCTAGAGAAGCGCAGCACCCCACTGAAGCTTTCTTT. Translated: CSAREAQHPTEAFF.

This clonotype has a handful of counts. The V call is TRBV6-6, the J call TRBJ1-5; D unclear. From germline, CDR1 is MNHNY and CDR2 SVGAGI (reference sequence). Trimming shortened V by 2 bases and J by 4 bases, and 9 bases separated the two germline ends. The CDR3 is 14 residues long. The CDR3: CASSYMDSNQPQHF. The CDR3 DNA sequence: TGTGCCAGCAGTTACATGGATTCTAATCAGCCCCAGCATTTT.